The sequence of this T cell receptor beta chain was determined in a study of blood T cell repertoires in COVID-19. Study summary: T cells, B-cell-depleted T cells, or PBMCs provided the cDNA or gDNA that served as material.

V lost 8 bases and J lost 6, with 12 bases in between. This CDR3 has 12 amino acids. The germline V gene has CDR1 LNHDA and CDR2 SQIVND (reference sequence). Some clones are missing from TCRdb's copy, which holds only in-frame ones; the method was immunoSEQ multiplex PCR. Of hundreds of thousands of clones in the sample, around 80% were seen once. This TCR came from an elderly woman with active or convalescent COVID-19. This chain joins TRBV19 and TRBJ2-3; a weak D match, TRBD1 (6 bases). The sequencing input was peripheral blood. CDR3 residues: CASSGASDTQYF. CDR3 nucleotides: TGTGCCAGTTCAGGGGCGTCGGATACGCAGTATTTT.